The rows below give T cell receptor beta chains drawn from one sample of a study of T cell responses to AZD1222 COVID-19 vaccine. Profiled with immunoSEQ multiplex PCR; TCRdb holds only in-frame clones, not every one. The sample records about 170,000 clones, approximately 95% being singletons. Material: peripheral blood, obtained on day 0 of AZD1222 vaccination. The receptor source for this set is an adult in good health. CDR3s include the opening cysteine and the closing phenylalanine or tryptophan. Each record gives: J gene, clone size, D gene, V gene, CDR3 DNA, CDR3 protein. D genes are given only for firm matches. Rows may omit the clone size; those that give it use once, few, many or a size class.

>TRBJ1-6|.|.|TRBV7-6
TGTGCCAGCAGCCCCCAAACGGCGGATAATTCACCCCTCCACTTT
CASSPQTADNSPLHF
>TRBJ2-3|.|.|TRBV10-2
TGCGCCAGCAGTGAGTCGGTCGGGTCTAGCACAGATACGCAGTATTTT
CASSESVGSSTDTQYF
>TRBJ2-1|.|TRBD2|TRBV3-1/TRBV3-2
TGTGCCAGCAGCCAAGGTTTAGGGAGGGAAAATGAGCAGTTCTTC
CASSQGLGRENEQFF
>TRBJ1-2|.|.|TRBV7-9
TGTGCCAGCAGCTTAACAGACAGGTCATATTTCAGTGGCTACACCTTC
CASSLTDRSYFSGYTF
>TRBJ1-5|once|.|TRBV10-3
TGTGCCATCAGTGGCGAGGGAAACATCCGGCCCCAGCATTTT
CAISGEGNIRPQHF
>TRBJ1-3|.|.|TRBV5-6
TGTGCCAGCAGCATAGGACAGCACGGAAACACCATATATTTT
CASSIGQHGNTIYF
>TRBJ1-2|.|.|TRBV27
TGTGCCAGCAGTTCTACACCCTATGGCTACACCTTC
CASSSTPYGYTF
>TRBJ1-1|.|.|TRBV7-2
TGTGCCAGCAGCTTAGAACACCTGAACACTGAAGCTTTCTTT
CASSLEHLNTEAFF
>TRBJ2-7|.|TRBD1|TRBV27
TGTGCCAGCAGTTGGGGGACAGGGAGCTCCTACGAGCAGTACTTC
CASSWGTGSSYEQYF
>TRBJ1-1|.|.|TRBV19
TGTGCCAGTAGTATAGGGACGGTGAACACTGAAGCTTTCTTT
CASSIGTVNTEAFF